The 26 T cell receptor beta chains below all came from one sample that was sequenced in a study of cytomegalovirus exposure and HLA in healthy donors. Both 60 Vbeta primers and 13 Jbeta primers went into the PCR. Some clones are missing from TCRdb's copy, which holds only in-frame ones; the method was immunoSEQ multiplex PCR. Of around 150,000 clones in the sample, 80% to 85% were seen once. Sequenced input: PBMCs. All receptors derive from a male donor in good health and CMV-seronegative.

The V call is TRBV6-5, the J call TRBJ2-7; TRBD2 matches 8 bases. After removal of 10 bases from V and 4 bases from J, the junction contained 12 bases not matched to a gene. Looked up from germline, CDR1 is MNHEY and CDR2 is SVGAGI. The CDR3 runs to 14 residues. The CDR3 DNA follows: TGTGCCACCAGCATGGCGAGCGGGAGATACGAGCAGTACTTC. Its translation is CATSMASGRYEQYF.

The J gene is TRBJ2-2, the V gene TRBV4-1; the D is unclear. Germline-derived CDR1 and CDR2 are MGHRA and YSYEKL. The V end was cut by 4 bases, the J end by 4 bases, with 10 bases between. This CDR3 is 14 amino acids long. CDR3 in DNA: TGCGCCAGCAGCCGAGATACTTTCACCGGGGAGCTGTTTTTT. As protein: CASSRDTFTGELFF.

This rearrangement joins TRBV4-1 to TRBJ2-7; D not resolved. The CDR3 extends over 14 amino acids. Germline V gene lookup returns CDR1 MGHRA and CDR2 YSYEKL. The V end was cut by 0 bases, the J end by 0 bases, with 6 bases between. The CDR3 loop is CASSQEKSSYEQYF. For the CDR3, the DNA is TGCGCCAGCAGCCAAGAGAAGAGCTCCTACGAGCAGTACTTC.

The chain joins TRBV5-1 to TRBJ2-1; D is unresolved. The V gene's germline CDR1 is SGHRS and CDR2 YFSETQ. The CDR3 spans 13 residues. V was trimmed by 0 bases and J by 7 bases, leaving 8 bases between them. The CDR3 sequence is CASSLVLFNEQFF. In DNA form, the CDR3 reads TGCGCCAGCAGCTTGGTTCTGTTTAATGAGCAGTTCTTC.

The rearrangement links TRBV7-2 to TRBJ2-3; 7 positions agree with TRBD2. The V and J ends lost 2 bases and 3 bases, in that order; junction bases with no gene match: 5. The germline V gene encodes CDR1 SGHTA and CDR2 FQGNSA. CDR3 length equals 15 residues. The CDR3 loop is CASSLMVGGTDTQYF. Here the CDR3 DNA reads TGTGCCAGCAGCTTAATGGTGGGAGGGACAGATACGCAGTATTTT.

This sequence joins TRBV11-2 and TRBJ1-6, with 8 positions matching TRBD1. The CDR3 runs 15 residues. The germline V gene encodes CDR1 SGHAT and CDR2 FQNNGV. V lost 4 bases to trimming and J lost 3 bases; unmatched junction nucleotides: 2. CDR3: CASSSGQVYNSPLHF. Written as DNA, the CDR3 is TGTGCCAGCAGCTCGGGACAGGTCTATAATTCACCCCTCCACTTT. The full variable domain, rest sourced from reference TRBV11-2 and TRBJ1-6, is EAGVAQSPRYKIIEKRQSVAFWCNPISGHATLYWYQQILGQGPKLLIQFQNNGVVDDSQLPKDRFSAERLKGVDSTLKIQPAKLEDSAVYLCASSSGQVYNSPLHFGNGTRLTVT.

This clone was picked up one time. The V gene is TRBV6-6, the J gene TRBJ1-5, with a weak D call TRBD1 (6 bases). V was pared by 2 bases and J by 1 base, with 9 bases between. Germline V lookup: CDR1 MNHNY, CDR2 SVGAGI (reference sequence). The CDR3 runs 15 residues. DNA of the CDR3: TGTGCCAGCAGTTACGACGACAGGAGCAATCAGCCCCAGCATTTT. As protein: CASSYDDRSNQPQHF.

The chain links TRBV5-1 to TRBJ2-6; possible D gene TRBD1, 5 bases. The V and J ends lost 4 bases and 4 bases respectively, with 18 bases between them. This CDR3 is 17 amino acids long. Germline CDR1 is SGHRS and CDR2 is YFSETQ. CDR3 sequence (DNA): TGCGCCAGCAGCCCGAAAGAATGGGGCGCGGGGGCCAACGTCCTGACTTTC. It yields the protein CASSPKEWGAGANVLTF.

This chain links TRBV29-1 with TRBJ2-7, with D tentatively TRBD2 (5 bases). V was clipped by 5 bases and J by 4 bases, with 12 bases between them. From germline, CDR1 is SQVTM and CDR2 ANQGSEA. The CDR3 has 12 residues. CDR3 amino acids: CSVSGVRYEQYF. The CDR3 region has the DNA TGCAGCGTTTCCGGGGTAAGGTACGAGCAGTACTTC.

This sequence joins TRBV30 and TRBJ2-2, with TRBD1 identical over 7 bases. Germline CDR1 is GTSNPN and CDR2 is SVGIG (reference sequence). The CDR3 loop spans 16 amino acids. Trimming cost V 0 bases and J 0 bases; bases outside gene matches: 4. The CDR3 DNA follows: TGTGCCTGGAGTGTAGAGGGGGCGCCGAACACCGGGGAGCTGTTTTTT. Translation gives CAWSVEGAPNTGELFF.

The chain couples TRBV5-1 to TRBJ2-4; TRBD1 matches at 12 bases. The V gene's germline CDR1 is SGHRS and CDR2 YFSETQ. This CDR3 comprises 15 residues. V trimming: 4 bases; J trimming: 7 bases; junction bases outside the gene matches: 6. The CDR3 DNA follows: TGCGCCAGCAGCCCCGGGACAGGGGGCTTGAACATTCAGTACTTC. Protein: CASSPGTGGLNIQYF.

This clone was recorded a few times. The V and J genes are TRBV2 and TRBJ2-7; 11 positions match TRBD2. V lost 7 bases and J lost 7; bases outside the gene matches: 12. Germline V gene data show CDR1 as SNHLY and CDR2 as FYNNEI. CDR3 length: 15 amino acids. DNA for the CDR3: TGTGCCAGCACTCTAGCGGGGGGAACGAATCGAGAGCAGTACTTC. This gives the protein CASTLAGGTNREQYF.

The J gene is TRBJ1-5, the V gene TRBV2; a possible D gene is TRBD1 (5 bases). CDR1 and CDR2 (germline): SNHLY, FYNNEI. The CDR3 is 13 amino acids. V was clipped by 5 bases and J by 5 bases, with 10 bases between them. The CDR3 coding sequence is TGTGCCAGCAGTAAACGGGGGGATCAGCCCCAGCATTTT. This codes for CASSKRGDQPQHF.

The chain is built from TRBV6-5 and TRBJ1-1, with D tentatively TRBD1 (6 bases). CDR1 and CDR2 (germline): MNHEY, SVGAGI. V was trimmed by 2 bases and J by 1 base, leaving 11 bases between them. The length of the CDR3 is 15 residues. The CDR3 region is CASSYPGQANTEAFF. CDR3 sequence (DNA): TGTGCCAGCAGTTACCCGGGACAAGCGAACACTGAAGCTTTCTTT.

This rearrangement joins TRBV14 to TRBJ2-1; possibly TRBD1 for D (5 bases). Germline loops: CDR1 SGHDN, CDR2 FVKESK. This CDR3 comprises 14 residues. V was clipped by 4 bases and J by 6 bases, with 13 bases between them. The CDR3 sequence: CASSLGVGLNEQFF. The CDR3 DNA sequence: TGTGCCAGCAGCCTCGGAGTGGGGCTCAATGAGCAGTTCTTC.

CDR3 residues: CATREAGGSNEQYF. The DNA for the CDR3 is TGTGCCACCCGCGAGGCGGGAGGCAGCAACGAGCAGTACTTC. The chain employs TRBV10-3 and TRBJ2-7; 8 positions agree with TRBD2. Germline CDR1 is ENHRY and CDR2 is SYGVKD. CDR3 length: 14 residues. The trim removed 10 bases at V and 5 bases at J, leaving 13 bases unmatched.

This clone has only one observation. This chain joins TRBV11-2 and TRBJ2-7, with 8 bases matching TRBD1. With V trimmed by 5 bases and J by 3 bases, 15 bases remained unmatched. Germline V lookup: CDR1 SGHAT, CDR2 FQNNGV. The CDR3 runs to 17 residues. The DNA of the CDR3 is TGTGCCAGCAGCCCCCAGACAGGGGAGTTACTCTACTACGAGCAGTACTTC. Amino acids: CASSPQTGELLYYEQYF.

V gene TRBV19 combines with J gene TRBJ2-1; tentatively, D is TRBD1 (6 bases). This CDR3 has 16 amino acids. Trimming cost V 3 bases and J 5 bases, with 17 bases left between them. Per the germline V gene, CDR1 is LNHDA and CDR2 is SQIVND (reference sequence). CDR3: CASSIGQRILHNEQFF. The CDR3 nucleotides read TGTGCCAGTAGTATTGGACAGCGTATACTCCACAATGAGCAGTTCTTC.

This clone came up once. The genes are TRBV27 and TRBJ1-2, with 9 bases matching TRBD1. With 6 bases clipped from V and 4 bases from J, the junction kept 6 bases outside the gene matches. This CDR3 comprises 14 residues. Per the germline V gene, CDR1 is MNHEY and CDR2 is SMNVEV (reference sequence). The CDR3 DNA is TGTGCCAGCAGGGGGGACAGGGATGGCTATGGCTACACCTTC. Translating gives CASRGDRDGYGYTF.

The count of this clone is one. The CDR3 region is CASSAGLVSNEQFF. In nucleotides, the CDR3 is TGTGCCAGCAGCGCTGGCCTAGTGTCCAATGAGCAGTTCTTC. V and J are TRBV9 and TRBJ2-1; D unresolved. The V gene lost 3 bases and the J gene lost 6 bases, with 13 bases spanning the gap. Germline CDR1 SGDLS, CDR2 YYNGEE. The CDR3 totals 14 residues.

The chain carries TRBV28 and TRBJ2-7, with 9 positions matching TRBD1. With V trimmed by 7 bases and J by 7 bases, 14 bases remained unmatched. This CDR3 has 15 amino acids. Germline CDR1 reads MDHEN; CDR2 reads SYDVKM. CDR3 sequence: CASIKPGQGSGEQYF. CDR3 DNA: TGTGCCAGCATCAAACCGGGACAGGGTTCAGGGGAGCAGTACTTC. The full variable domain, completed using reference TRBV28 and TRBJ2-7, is DVKVTQSSRYLVKRTGEKVFLECVQDMDHENMFWYRQDPGLGLRLIYFSYDVKMKEKGDIPEGYSVSREKKERFSLILESASTNQTSMYLCASIKPGQGSGEQYFGPGTRLTVT.

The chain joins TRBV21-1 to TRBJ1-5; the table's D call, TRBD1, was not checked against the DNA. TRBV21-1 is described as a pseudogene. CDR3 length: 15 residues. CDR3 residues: CASTLWDRENQPQHF. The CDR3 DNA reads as TGTGCCAGCACCCTATGGGACAGGGAAAATCAGCCCCAGCATTTT.

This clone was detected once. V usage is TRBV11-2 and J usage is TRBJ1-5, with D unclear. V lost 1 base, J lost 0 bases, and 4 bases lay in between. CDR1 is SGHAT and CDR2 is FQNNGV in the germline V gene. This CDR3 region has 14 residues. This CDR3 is CASSLGASNQPQHF. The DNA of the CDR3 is TGTGCCAGCAGCTTAGGGGCTAGCAATCAGCCCCAGCATTTT.

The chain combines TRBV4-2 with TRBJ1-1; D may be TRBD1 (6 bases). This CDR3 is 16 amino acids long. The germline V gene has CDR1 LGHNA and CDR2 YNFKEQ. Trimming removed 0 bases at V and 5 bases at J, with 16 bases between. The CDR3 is CASSQEEGGAKTEAFF. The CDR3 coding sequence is TGTGCCAGCAGCCAAGAGGAAGGGGGGGCTAAAACTGAAGCTTTCTTT.

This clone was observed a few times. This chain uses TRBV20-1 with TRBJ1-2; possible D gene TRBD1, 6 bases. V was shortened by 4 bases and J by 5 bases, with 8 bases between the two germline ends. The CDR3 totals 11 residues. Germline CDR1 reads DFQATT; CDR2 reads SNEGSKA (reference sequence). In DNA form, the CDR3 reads TGCAGTGCTACAGGGGTTTATGGCTACACCTTC. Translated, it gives CSATGVYGYTF.

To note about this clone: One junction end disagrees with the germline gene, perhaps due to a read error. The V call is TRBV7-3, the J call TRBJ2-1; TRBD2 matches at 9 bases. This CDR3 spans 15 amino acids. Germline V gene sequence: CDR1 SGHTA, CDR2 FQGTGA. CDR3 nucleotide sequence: TGTGCCAGCAGCCTAAGCGGGGGGCCTTACATTGAGCAGTTCTTC. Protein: CASSLSGGPYIEQFF.